This TCR beta chain comes out of a study of cytomegalovirus exposure and HLA in healthy donors. Whole-study results and caveats: Several of the most significant clusters appeared, in a later analysis, to be linked to common viral pathogens.

As for this clone: Its target is unknown.

It was with 60 Vbeta and 13 Jbeta primers that the PCR ran. Produced via immunoSEQ multiplex PCR; TCRdb's table is partial and in-frame only. The sample shows under 150,000 clones, about 82% of them seen only once. Germline values: CDR1 GTSNPN, CDR2 SVGIG (reference sequence). CDR3 length: 13 amino acids. V lost 7 bases and J lost 1, with 13 bases in between. This TCR derives from a male donor in good health and CMV-seronegative. Sequencing was done on a sample of PBMCs. J is TRBJ1-2 and V is TRBV30; no definite D call. The CDR3 DNA reads TGTGCCTCACCCGCCGGGGTTAACTATGGCTACACCTTC. This translates into CASPAGVNYGYTF.